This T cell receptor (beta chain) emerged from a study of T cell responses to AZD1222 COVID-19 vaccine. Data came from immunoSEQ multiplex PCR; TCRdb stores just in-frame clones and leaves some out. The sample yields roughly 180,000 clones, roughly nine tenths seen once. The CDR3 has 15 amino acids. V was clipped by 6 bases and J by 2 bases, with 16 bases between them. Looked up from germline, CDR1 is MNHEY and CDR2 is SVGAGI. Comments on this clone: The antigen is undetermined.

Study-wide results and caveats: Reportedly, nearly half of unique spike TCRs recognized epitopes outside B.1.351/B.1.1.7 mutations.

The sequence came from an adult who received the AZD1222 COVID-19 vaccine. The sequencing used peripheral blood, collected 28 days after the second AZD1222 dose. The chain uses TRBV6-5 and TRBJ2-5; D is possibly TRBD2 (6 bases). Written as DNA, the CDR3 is TGTGCCAGCAGGAGACTAGTGATCCCTCAAGAGACCCAGTACTTC. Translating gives CASRRLVIPQETQYF.